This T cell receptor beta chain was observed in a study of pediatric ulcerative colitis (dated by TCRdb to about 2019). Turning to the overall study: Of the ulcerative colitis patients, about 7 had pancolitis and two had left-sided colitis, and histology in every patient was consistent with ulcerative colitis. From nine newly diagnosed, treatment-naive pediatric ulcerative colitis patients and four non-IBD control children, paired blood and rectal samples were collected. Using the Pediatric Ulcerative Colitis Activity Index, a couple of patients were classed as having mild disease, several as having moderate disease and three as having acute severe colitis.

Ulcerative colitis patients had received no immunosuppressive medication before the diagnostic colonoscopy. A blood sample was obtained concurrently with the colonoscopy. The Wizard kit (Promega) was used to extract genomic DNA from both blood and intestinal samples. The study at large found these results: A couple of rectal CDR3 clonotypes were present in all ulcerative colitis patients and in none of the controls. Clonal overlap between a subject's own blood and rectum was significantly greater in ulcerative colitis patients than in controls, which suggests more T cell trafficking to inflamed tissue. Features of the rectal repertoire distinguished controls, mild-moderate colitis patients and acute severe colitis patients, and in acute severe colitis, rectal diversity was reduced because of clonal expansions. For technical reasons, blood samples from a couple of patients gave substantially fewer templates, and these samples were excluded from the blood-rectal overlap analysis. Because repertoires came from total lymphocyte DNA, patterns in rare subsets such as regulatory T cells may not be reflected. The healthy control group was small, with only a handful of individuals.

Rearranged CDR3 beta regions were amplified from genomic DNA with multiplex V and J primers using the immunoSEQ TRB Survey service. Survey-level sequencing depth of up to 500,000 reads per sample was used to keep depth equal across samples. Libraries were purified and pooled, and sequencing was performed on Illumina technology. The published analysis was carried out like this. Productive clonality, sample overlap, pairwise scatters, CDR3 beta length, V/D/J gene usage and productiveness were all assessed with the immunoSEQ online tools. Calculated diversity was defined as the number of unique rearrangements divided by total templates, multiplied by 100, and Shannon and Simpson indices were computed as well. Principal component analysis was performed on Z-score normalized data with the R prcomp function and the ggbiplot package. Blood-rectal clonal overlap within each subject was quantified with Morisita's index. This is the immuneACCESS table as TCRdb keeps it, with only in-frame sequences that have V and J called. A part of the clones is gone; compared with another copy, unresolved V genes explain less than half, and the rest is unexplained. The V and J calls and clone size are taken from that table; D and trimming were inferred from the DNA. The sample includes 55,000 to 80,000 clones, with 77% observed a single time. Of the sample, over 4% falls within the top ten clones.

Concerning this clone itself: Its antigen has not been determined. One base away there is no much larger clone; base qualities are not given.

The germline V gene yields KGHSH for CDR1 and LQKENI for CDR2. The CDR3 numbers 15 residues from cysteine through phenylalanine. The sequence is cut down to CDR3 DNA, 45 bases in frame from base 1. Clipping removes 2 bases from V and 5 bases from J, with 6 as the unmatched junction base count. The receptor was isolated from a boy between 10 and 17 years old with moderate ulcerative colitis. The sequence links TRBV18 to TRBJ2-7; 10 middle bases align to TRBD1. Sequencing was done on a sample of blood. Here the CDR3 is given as CASSPLRQGADEQYF. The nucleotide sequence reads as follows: TGTGCCAGCTCACCATTACGACAGGGGGCAGACGAGCAGTACTTC.